This TCR beta chain was sequenced during a study of cytomegalovirus exposure and HLA in healthy donors. Among the 110 or so subjects of the validation cohort, separate from the roughly 670-subject first cohort, were the donors. For this clone: The antigen is undetermined.

Libraries were prepared by immunoSEQ multiplex PCR; TCRdb keeps only in-frame clonotypes and omits some of them. In the table there are tens of thousands of clones, more than 80% of which are singletons. Whole-study findings and limits: Cytomegalovirus status was reportedly diagnosed by the classifier with high sensitivity and specificity. In the 100 to 150 validation repertoires, about 94% of cluster scores exceeded 0, per a later analysis. Cytomegalovirus association was listed for 164 TCR beta chains.

Trimming removed 6 bases from V and 5 bases from J; junction bases left unmatched: 7. The CDR3 has 14 residues. Per germline, CDR1 MNHEY and CDR2 SMNVEV (reference sequence). The origin of this receptor is a woman aged 18-29 years in good health and CMV-seronegative. Sequences were obtained from PBMCs. The rearrangement uses TRBV27 and TRBJ1-1, with 9 positions matching TRBD1. The CDR3 loop reads CASRQTGGITEAFF. In DNA form, the CDR3 reads TGTGCCAGCAGACAGACAGGGGGAATAACTGAAGCTTTCTTT.